The 23 T cell receptor beta chains presented below share a single source sample, sequenced in a study of CD8 T cells in ankylosing spondylitis. TCRdb itself ran the 5' RACE reads through MiXCR, one entry per CDR3 protein. The sample yields some 120,000 distinct CDR3 sequences, roughly 13% seen once. Sequencing input: blood, either unsorted or a sorted T cell fraction (not recorded which). These receptors were obtained from a female donor with ankylosing spondylitis or in good health (not recorded which).

This clonotype was found many times. This rearrangement joins TRBV29-1 to TRBJ2-1; D call uncertain. The V end was cut by 4 bases, the J end by 7 bases, with 11 bases between. The CDR3 runs 12 residues. Germline-derived CDR1 and CDR2 are SQVTM and ANQGSEA. The CDR3 protein is CSVGNHDNEQFF. The CDR3 DNA reads as TGCAGCGTTGGTAACCATGATAATGAGCAGTTCTTC.

In its sample, this clonotype was seen many times. The chain employs TRBV20-1 and TRBJ2-7; 8 positions agree with TRBD2. The junction had 9 bases not matched to a gene; V was cut back by 5 bases and J by 0 bases. The CDR3 length is 15 residues. Germline V gene sequence: CDR1 DFQATT, CDR2 SNEGSKA (reference sequence). The CDR3 DNA follows: TGCAGTGCTTCCCTCGGCGGGGGGAGCTCCTACGAGCAGTACTTC. Its translation: CSASLGGGSSYEQYF.

This clonotype was recorded many times. V usage is TRBV15 and J usage is TRBJ2-1; D gene unclear. With 0 bases removed from V and 6 bases from J, the gap between germline ends came to 15 bases. This CDR3 is built from 16 residues. The germline V gene encodes CDR1 LNHNV and CDR2 YYDKDF (reference sequence). CDR3 amino acids: CATSRERPSNLNEQFF. DNA for the CDR3: TGTGCCACCAGCAGAGAACGTCCATCCAACCTCAATGAGCAGTTCTTC. The full variable domain, with the rest looked up from reference TRBV15 and TRBJ2-1, is DAMVIQNPRYQVTQFGKPVTLSCSQTLNHNVMYWYQQKSSQAPKLLFHYYDKDFNNEADTPDNFQSRRPNTSFCFLDIRSPGLGDTAMYLCATSRERPSNLNEQFFGPGTRLTVL.

Comments on this clonotype: Sequence at one end of the junction differs from germline and may be a read error. The J gene is TRBJ1-3, the V gene TRBV20-1; D uncertain. The CDR3 totals 17 residues. In germline, CDR1 is DFQATT, CDR2 SNEGSKA (reference sequence). CDR3 nucleotides: TGCAGTACTAGAGATCGCTTTGGGGATAGCTCTGGAAACACCATATATTTT. This translates into CSTRDRFGDSSGNTIYF.

The J gene is TRBJ2-1, the V gene TRBV7-2, with TRBD2 matching 12 bases. Trimming took 5 bases from V and 9 from J; bases not matched to a gene: 8. Germline values: CDR1 SGHTA, CDR2 FQGNSA. CDR3 length equals 15 residues. As DNA, the CDR3 is TGTGCCAGCAGCCCCCGACTAGCGGGGGACGGTGAGCAGTTCTTC. This translates into CASSPRLAGDGEQFF.

This clonotype was found a few times. The chain carries TRBV7-8 and TRBJ2-1, with a weak D call TRBD2 (6 bases). CDR1 SGHVS and CDR2 FQNEAQ come from the germline V gene. The CDR3 is made up of 15 amino acids. Trimming pared 1 base from V and 2 bases from J, leaving 9 bases between. Here the CDR3 DNA reads TGTGCCAGCAGCTTAGACGGGAGCCCCTACAATGAGCAGTTCTTC. This translates into CASSLDGSPYNEQFF.

The chain links TRBV20-1 to TRBJ1-5; 11 bases map to TRBD1. CDR1 and CDR2 (germline): DFQATT, SNEGSKA (reference sequence). Trimming took 0 bases from V and 5 from J; bases not matched to a gene: 6. The CDR3 covers 16 residues. The CDR3: CSARDHWGQGDQPQHF. For the CDR3, the DNA is TGCAGTGCTAGAGATCATTGGGGACAGGGGGATCAGCCCCAGCATTTT.

The V call is TRBV30, the J call TRBJ2-7; 10 positions agree with TRBD2. The CDR3 loop spans 13 amino acids. V lost 7 bases and J lost 7; bases outside the gene matches: 10. Per the germline V gene, CDR1 is GTSNPN and CDR2 is SVGIG (reference sequence). The CDR3 here is CASGAGGPYEQYF. CDR3 DNA: TGTGCCTCGGGAGCGGGAGGGCCGTATGAGCAGTACTTC.

This clonotype was found many times. The V and J genes are TRBV12-3 or TRBV12-4 and TRBJ1-1; unclear D gene. This CDR3 region has 13 residues. V lost 3 bases to trimming and J lost 4 bases, with 9 bases between them. CDR3 DNA sequence: TGTGCCAGCAGTTTGTCGACTGGCACTGAAGCTTTCTTT. This codes for CASSLSTGTEAFF.

The rearrangement joins TRBV29-1 to TRBJ1-1; D remains ambiguous. The CDR3 runs 12 residues. Per germline, CDR1 SQVTM and CDR2 ANQGSEA. V lost 5 bases, J lost 0 bases, and 7 bases lay in between. Written as DNA, the CDR3 is TGCAGCGTTTTAGGGATGAACACTGAAGCTTTCTTT. Its protein is CSVLGMNTEAFF. Full variable domain (remainder filled in from reference TRBV29-1 and TRBJ1-1): SAVISQKPSRDICQRGTSLTIQCQVDSQVTMMFWYRQQPGQSLTLIATANQGSEATYESGFVIDKFPISRPNLTFSTLTVSNMSPEDSSIYLCSVLGMNTEAFFGQGTRLTVV.

The chain is built from TRBV29-1 and TRBJ2-5; D is unclear. V was shortened by 6 bases and J by 1 base, with 6 bases between the two germline ends. The germline CDR1 and CDR2 sequences are SQVTM and ANQGSEA. This CDR3 has 11 amino acids. The CDR3 nucleotides read TGCAGCGTCGGACCCCAAGAGACCCAGTACTTC. Protein sequence: CSVGPQETQYF.

The rearrangement joins TRBV7-9 to TRBJ1-1; D ambiguous. Germline values: CDR1 SEHNR, CDR2 FQNEAQ (reference sequence). V lost 5 bases to trimming and J lost 1 base, with 8 bases between them. The CDR3 extends over 13 amino acids. The CDR3 sequence is CASSETTNTEAFF. As DNA, the CDR3 is TGTGCCAGCAGCGAGACAACGAACACTGAAGCTTTCTTT.

The V call is TRBV6-5, the J call TRBJ2-7, with 11 bases fitting TRBD2. With V trimmed by 0 bases and J by 0 bases, 4 bases remained unmatched. The CDR3 consists of 17 residues. The germline V gene encodes CDR1 MNHEY and CDR2 SVGAGI. The CDR3 reads CASSYSPLAGVSYEQYF. CDR3 in DNA: TGTGCCAGCAGTTACTCCCCACTAGCGGGAGTCTCCTACGAGCAGTACTTC.

The V gene is TRBV6-6, the J gene TRBJ2-5; D remains unclear. Germline assignment: CDR1 MNHNY and CDR2 SVGAGI (reference sequence). The V gene lost 2 bases and the J gene lost 0 bases, with 4 bases spanning the gap. The CDR3 is 13 amino acids. CDR3 region: CASSYGNQETQYF. CDR3 sequence (DNA): TGTGCCAGCAGTTACGGAAACCAAGAGACCCAGTACTTC.

This clonotype was detected ten times or more. This rearrangement joins TRBV6-1 to TRBJ2-7, with TRBD1 matching 8 bases. Germline V lookup: CDR1 MNHNS, CDR2 SASEGT. J gave up 2 bases and V 6 bases, and 9 bases lay outside the gene matches. The CDR3 is 15 amino acids. The CDR3 DNA is TGTGCCAGCAGCCGGGGGACAGGTAAAACCTACGAGCAGTACTTC. Residues: CASSRGTGKTYEQYF.

The chain employs TRBV27 and TRBJ2-5; no definite D call. The CDR3 runs to 13 residues. V lost 0 bases to trimming and J lost 5 bases, with 7 bases between them. Germline V gene data show CDR1 as MNHEY and CDR2 as SMNVEV (reference sequence). CDR3 region: CASSLSIWETQYF. CDR3 nucleotides: TGTGCCAGCAGTTTATCCATCTGGGAGACCCAGTACTTC.

This clonotype has ten or more counts. This sequence joins TRBV7-2 and TRBJ2-7; 8 bases are a match to TRBD1. CDR3 length equals 17 residues. Per the germline V gene, CDR1 is SGHTA and CDR2 is FQGNSA. Trimming cost V 3 bases and J 2 bases; bases outside gene matches: 12. The CDR3 sequence is CASSLKSGGPLTYEQYF. The CDR3 DNA is TGTGCCAGCAGCTTGAAATCAGGGGGCCCCCTTACCTACGAGCAGTACTTC.

This rearrangement joins TRBV11-1 to TRBJ1-2, with 7 nucleotides matching TRBD1. CDR3 length equals 14 residues. Germline V lookup: CDR1 SGHAT, CDR2 FQDESV (reference sequence). The J segment lost 2 bases and the V segment lost 6 bases, leaving 6 bases of the junction unmatched. The CDR3 is CASRPGGSNYGYTF. In DNA, the CDR3 is TGTGCCAGCAGACCAGGGGGAAGCAACTATGGCTACACCTTC.

This clonotype was found a few times. This chain connects TRBV7-2 to TRBJ2-2; 8 nucleotides match TRBD2. V lost 8 bases to trimming and J lost 7 bases; unmatched junction nucleotides: 9. The CDR3 loop spans 14 amino acids. In germline, CDR1 is SGHTA, CDR2 FQGNSA. CDR3 DNA sequence: TGTGCCAGCTCGAGGAGACTAGCGAACGGGGAGCTGTTTTTT. Its translation is CASSRRLANGELFF.

As for this clonotype: A much bigger clone sits one base away, suggesting this may be a read error. The chain joins TRBV28 to TRBJ1-2, with 7 bases aligning to TRBD1. V dropped 5 bases and J dropped 4; count of bases not matched to a gene: 10. The CDR3 covers 15 residues. CDR1 MDHEN and CDR2 SYDVKM come from the germline V gene. The CDR3 spells CASSPKQGSCYGYTF. The CDR3 DNA follows: TGTGCCAGCAGTCCCAAACAGGGGAGCTGCTATGGCTACACCTTC.

For this clonotype: A much larger clone lies a single base off, so this may be a read error. The J gene is TRBJ2-7, the V gene TRBV29-1; a possible D gene is TRBD1 (6 bases). The CDR3 is 12 residues long. Germline V gene data show CDR1 as SQVTM and CDR2 as ANQGSEA. V lost 6 bases and J 6 bases, leaving 15 bases between the germline ends. CDR3 protein: CSVRRTEAEQYF. CDR3 nucleotides: TGCAGCGTCCGAAGGACAGAGGCCGAGCAGTACTTC.

Many counts were recorded for this clonotype. This chain links TRBV20-1 with TRBJ2-7; tentative D call: TRBD2 (6 bases). The germline V and J ends were trimmed by 4 bases and 4 bases, with 14 bases remaining between them. The CDR3 is made up of 13 amino acids. In germline, CDR1 is DFQATT, CDR2 SNEGSKA (reference sequence). For the CDR3, the DNA is TGCAGTGCTATCGGGACTCAAGATTACGAGCAGTACTTC. It is translated as CSAIGTQDYEQYF.

The chain has TRBV20-1 and TRBJ1-1; unclear D gene. Trimming left V 6 bases short and J 8 bases short, with 10 bases between. Germline CDR1 and CDR2: DFQATT and SNEGSKA (reference sequence). The CDR3 spans 10 residues. CDR3 residues: CSAPETEAFF. Here the CDR3 DNA reads TGCAGTGCCCCCGAGACAGAAGCTTTCTTT.